This T cell receptor (beta chain) was documented in a study of control samples from healthy donors and cancer patients. The CDR3 has 13 residues. Trimming removed 1 base from V and 3 bases from J, with 7 bases in between. CDR1 SEHNR and CDR2 FQNEAQ come from the germline V gene (reference sequence). Some clones are missing from TCRdb's copy, which holds only in-frame ones; the method was immunoSEQ multiplex PCR. The sample consists of about 55,000 clones, approximately 95% of them appearing once. Material: blood. The chain combines TRBV7-9 with TRBJ2-7; perhaps D is TRBD1 or TRBD2 (5 bases each). The receptor was isolated from a woman in her late teens or twenties in good health. CDR3 DNA: TGTGCCAGCAGCTTAGGGGGGTTCTACGAGCAGTACTTC. Translated, it gives CASSLGGFYEQYF.